The source of this T cell receptor beta chain is a study of T cell repertoires in cytomegalovirus infection. Study overall: The study used recently identified HLA-C-restricted and well-studied HLA-B-restricted CMV epitopes.

In TCRdb, the reads were re-called with MiXCR into one record per CDR3 protein. This sample has roughly 860,000 distinct CDR3 sequences, with about 30% found just once. This CDR3 has 15 amino acids. V lost 8 bases to trimming and J lost 5 bases; unmatched junction nucleotides: 12. The germline gives CDR1 SGHVS, CDR2 FQNEAQ. Study-wide findings and caveats: Totalled public TCR beta family frequency picked out people who carried CMV plus the relevant HLA. HLA-C-restricted TCR beta clonotypes specific for CMV led the ex vivo response.

This clonotype was recorded a few times. The antigen is undetermined. This receptor was obtained from a human donor in good health (CMV status not recorded). Some clones in this sample may be carry-over from other donors' samples. The material sequenced was cultured CD8+ T cells from PBMCs, taken from culture after CMV antigen stimulation. This rearrangement joins TRBV7-8 to TRBJ2-1, with TRBD1 matching 7 bases. CDR3 residues: CASRPDRQFHNEQFF. Written as DNA, the CDR3 is TGTGCCAGCCGCCCGGACAGGCAGTTTCACAATGAGCAGTTCTTC. Full variable domain (outside the CDR3, taken from reference TRBV7-8 and TRBJ2-1): GAGVSQSPRYKVAKRGQDVALRCDPISGHVSLFWYQQALGQGPEFLTYFQNEAQLDKSGLPSDRFFAERPEGSVSTLKIQRTQQEDSAVYLCASRPDRQFHNEQFFGPGTRLTVL.